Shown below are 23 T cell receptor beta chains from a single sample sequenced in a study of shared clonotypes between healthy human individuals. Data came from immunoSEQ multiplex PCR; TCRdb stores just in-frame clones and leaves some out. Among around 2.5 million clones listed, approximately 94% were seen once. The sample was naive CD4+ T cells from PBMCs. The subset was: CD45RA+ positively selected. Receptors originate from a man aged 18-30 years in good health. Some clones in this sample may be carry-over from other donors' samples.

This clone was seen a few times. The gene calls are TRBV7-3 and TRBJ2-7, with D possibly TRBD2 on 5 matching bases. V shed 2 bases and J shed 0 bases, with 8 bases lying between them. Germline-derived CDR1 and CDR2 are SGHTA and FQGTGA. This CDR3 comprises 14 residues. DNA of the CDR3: TGTGCCAGCAGCTTATTCGGGAACTCCTACGAGCAGTACTTC. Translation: CASSLFGNSYEQYF.

The DNA for the CDR3 is TGCAGCGCCTTGTCGGACAGGGATGGCTACACCTTC. Translating it yields CSALSDRDGYTF. The chain carries TRBV29-1 and TRBJ1-2; the match to TRBD1 covers 8 bases. The germline V gene encodes CDR1 SQVTM and CDR2 ANQGSEA. V lost 7 bases, J lost 6 bases, and 7 bases stayed unmatched. The CDR3 length is 12 residues. The full variable domain, with the rest looked up from reference TRBV29-1 and TRBJ1-2, is SAVISQKPSRDICQRGTSLTIQCQVDSQVTMMFWYRQQPGQSLTLIATANQGSEATYESGFVIDKFPISRPNLTFSTLTVSNMSPEDSSIYLCSALSDRDGYTFGSGTRLTVV.

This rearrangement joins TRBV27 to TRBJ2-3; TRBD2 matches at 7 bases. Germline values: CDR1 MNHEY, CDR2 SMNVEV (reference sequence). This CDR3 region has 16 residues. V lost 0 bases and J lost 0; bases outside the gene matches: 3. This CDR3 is CASSLSGTTSTDTQYF. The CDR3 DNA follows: TGTGCCAGCAGTTTATCAGGGACTACAAGCACAGATACGCAGTATTTT.

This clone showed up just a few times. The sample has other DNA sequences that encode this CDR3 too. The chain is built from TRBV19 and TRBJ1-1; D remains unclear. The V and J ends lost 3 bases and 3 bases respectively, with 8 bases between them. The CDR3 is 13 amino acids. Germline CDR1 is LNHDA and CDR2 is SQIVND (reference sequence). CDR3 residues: CASSIGGDTEAFF. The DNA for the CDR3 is TGTGCCAGTAGTATTGGTGGGGACACTGAAGCTTTCTTT.

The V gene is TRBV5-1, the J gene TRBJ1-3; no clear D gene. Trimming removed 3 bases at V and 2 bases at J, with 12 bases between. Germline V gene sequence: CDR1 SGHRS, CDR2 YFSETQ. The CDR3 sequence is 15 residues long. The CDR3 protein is CASSSNRGTGNTIYF. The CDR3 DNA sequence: TGCGCCAGCAGCTCCAATCGAGGGACTGGAAACACCATATATTTT.

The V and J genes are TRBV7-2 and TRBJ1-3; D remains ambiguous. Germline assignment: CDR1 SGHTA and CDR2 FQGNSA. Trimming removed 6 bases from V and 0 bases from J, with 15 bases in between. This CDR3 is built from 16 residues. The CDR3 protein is CASSRGRFDSGNTIYF. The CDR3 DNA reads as TGTGCCAGCAGTCGAGGGAGGTTCGACTCTGGAAACACCATATATTTT.

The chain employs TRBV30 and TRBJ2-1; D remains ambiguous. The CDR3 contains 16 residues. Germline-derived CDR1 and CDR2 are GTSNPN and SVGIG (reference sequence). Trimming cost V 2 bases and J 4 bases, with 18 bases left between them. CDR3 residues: CAWSSRLGPPYNEQFF. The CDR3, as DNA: TGTGCCTGGAGTTCACGGTTGGGCCCACCATACAATGAGCAGTTCTTC. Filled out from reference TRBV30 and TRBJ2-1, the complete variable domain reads SQTIHQWPATLVQPVGSPLSLECTVEGTSNPNLYWYRQAAGRGLQLLFYSVGIGQISSEVPQNLSASRPQDRQFILSSKKLLLSDSGFYLCAWSSRLGPPYNEQFFGPGTRLTVL.

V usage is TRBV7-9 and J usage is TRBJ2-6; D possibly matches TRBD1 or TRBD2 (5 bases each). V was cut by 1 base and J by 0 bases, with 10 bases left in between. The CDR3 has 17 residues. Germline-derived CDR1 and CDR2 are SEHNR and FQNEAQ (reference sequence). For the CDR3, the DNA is TGTGCCAGCAGCTTAGATGGGGGTGGCTCTGGGGCCAACGTCCTGACTTTC. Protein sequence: CASSLDGGGSGANVLTF.

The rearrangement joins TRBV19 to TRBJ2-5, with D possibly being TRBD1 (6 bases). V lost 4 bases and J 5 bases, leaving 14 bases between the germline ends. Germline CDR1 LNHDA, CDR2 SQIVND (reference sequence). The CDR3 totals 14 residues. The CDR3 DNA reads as TGTGCCAGTAGTAACCTCAAAAGGGGGGAGACCCAGTACTTC. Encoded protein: CASSNLKRGETQYF.

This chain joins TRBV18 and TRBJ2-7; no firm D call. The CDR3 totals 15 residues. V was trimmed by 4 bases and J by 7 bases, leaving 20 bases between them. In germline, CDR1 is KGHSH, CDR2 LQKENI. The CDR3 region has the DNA TGTGCCAGCTCACAGAGACACGGTTCTGGTAGGGAGCAGTACTTC. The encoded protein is CASSQRHGSGREQYF.

CDR3 in DNA: TGTGCCAGCAGCACCCGGGGGGGGCTAACAGATACGCAGTATTTT. As protein: CASSTRGGLTDTQYF. This chain links TRBV9 with TRBJ2-3, with 8 bases aligning to TRBD2. This CDR3 is 15 amino acids long. Germline-derived CDR1 and CDR2 are SGDLS and YYNGEE. J was trimmed by 3 bases and V by 4 bases; bases with no gene match: 7.

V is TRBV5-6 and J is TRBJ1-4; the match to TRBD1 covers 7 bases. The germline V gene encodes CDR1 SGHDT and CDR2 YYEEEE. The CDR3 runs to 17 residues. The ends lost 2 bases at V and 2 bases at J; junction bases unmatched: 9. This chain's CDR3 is CASSFSMTGITNEKLFF. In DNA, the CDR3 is TGTGCCAGCAGCTTCAGCATGACAGGGATCACTAATGAAAAACTGTTTTTT. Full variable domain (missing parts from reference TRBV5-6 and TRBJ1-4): DAGVTQSPTHLIKTRGQQVTLRCSPKSGHDTVSWYQQALGQGPQFIFQYYEEEERQRGNFPDRFSGHQFPNYSSELNVNALLLGDSALYLCASSFSMTGITNEKLFFGSGTQLSVL.

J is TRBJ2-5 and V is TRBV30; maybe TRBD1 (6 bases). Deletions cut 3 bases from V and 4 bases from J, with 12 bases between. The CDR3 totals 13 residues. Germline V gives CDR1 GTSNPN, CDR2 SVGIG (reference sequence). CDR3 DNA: TGTGCCTGGAGCCCCTGGGGGCGAGAGACCCAGTACTTC. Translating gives CAWSPWGRETQYF.

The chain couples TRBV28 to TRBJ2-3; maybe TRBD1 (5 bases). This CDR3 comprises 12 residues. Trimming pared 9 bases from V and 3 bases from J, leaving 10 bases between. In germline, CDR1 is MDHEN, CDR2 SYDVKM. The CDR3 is CASNDRTDTQYF. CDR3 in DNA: TGTGCCAGTAACGACAGAACAGATACGCAGTATTTT.

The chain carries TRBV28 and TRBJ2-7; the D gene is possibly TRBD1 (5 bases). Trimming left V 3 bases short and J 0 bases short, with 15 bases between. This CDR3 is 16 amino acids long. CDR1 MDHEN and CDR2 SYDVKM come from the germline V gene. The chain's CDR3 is CASSLGWGRSSYEQYF. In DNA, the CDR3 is TGTGCCAGCAGTTTGGGTTGGGGCCGGAGCTCCTACGAGCAGTACTTC.

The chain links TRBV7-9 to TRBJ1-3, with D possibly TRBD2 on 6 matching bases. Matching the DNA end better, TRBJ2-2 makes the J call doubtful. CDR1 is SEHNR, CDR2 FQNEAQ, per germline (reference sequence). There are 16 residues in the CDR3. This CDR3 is CASSPTAPAGTGELFF. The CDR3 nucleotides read TGTGCCAGCAGCCCGACAGCTCCAGCGGGCACCGGGGAGCTGTTTTTT.

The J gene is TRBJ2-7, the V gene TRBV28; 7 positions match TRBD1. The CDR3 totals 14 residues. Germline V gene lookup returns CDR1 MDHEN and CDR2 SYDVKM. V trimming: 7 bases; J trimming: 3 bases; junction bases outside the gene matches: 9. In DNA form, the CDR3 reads TGTGCCAGCACCGGGACAGCCCCTTACTACGAGCAGTACTTC. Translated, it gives CASTGTAPYYEQYF.

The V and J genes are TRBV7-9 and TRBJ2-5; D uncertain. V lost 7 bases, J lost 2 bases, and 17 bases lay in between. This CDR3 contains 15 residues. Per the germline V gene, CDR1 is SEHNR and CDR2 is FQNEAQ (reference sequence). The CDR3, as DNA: TGTGCCAGCATCAAAGCGAGATTGGGACAAGAGACCCAGTACTTC. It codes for CASIKARLGQETQYF.

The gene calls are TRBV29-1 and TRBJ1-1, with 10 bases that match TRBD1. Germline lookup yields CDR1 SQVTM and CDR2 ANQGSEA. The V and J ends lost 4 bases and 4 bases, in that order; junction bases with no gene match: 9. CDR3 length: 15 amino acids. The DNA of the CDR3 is TGCAGCGTTGGGATTACCGGGACAGGGGCCACTGAAGCTTTCTTT. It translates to CSVGITGTGATEAFF.

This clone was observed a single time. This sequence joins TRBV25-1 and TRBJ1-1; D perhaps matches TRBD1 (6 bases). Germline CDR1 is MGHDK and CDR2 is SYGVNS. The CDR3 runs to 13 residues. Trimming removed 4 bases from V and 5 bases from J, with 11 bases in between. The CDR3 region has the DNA TGTGCCAGCAGTGCCCGCCAGGGGACTGAAGCTTTCTTT. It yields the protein CASSARQGTEAFF. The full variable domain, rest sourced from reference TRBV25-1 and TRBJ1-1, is EADIYQTPRYLVIGTGKKITLECSQTMGHDKMYWYQQDPGMELHLIHYSYGVNSTEKGDLSSESTVSRIRTEHFPLTLESARPSHTSQYLCASSARQGTEAFFGQGTRLTVV.

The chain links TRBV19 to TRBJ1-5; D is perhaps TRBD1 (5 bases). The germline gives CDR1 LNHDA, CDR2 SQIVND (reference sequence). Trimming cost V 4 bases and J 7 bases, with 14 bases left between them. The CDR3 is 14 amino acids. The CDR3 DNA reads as TGTGCCAGTAGTAGCACAGGCCTCCGGCAGCCCCAGCATTTT. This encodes CASSSTGLRQPQHF. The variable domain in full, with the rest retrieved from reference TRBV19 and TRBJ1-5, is DGGITQSPKYLFRKEGQNVTLSCEQNLNHDAMYWYRQDPGQGLRLIYYSQIVNDFQKGDIAEGYSVSREKKESFPLTVTSAQKNPTAFYLCASSSTGLRQPQHFGDGTRLSIL.

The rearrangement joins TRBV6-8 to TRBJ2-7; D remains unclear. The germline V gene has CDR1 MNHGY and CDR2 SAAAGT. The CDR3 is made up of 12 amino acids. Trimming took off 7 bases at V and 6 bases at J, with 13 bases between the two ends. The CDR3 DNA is TGTGCCAGCACCCCGTGGGCTCTCGAGCAGTACTTC. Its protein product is CASTPWALEQYF.

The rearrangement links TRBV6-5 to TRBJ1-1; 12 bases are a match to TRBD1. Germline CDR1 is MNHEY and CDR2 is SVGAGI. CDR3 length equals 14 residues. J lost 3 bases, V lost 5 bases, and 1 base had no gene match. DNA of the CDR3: TGTGCCAGCAGTGGGACAGGGGGCCACACTGAAGCTTTCTTT. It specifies CASSGTGGHTEAFF.